These 9 T cell receptor beta chains came from one sample sequenced in a study of cytomegalovirus exposure and HLA in healthy donors. It was with 60 Vbeta and 13 Jbeta primers that the PCR ran. Libraries were prepared by immunoSEQ multiplex PCR; TCRdb keeps only in-frame clonotypes and omits some of them. The data hold about 150,000 clones, with 55% to 80% observed a single time. The sequenced sample consisted of PBMCs. These receptors all come from an older woman in good health and CMV-seropositive.

The chain carries TRBV7-2 and TRBJ2-1; 8 bases match TRBD2. CDR3 length equals 15 residues. V lost 5 bases and J lost 2; bases outside the gene matches: 5. The germline CDR1 and CDR2 sequences are SGHTA and FQGNSA. CDR3 nucleotide sequence: TGTGCCAGCAGCCCTCCGGGACTAGCCTACAATGAGCAGTTCTTC. Its translation: CASSPPGLAYNEQFF.

V and J are TRBV4-1 and TRBJ2-2, with 11 bases fitting TRBD2. CDR3 length: 20 residues. Looked up from germline, CDR1 is MGHRA and CDR2 is YSYEKL. J was trimmed by 6 bases and V by 4 bases; bases with no gene match: 19. The CDR3 loop reads CASSPHTGASGRYLSGELFF. CDR3 coding DNA: TGCGCCAGCAGCCCGCACACAGGGGCTAGCGGGAGGTATTTGTCCGGGGAGCTGTTTTTT.

The chain is built from TRBV6-4 and TRBJ1-1; D is unresolved. This CDR3 has 16 amino acids. The V gene lost 6 bases and the J gene lost 1 base, with 18 bases spanning the gap. The germline gives CDR1 MRHNA, CDR2 SNTAGT. The CDR3, as DNA: TGTGCCAGCAGACAAACCAGGTATGCCCCGAACACTGAAGCTTTCTTT. Translation gives CASRQTRYAPNTEAFF.

CDR3 region: CASSQDRTGSGTYEQYF. The CDR3 DNA follows: TGCGCCAGCAGCCAAGACCGGACAGGGTCGGGGACCTACGAGCAGTACTTC. The V gene is TRBV4-3, the J gene TRBJ2-7; 8 bases are a match to TRBD1. Germline V lookup: CDR1 LGHNA, CDR2 YSLEER. The CDR3 spans 17 residues. J lost 2 bases, V lost 0 bases, and 9 bases had no gene match.

This clone appeared a single time. The chain couples TRBV28 to TRBJ2-4; 8 nucleotides line up with TRBD1. V dropped 8 bases and J dropped 0; count of bases not matched to a gene: 6. The CDR3 extends over 15 amino acids. Germline CDR1 is MDHEN and CDR2 is SYDVKM. CDR3 in DNA: TGTGCCAGCCGACAGGGGATTCTAGCCAAAAACATTCAGTACTTC. Translation gives CASRQGILAKNIQYF.

The chain uses TRBV28 and TRBJ2-3; 11 bases map to TRBD2. The CDR3 totals 16 residues. J lost 3 bases, V lost 7 bases, and 9 bases had no gene match. Germline-derived CDR1 and CDR2 are MDHEN and SYDVKM. For the CDR3, the DNA is TGTGCCAGCACCGTACTAGCGGGAGAAGGGACAGATACGCAGTATTTT. Protein: CASTVLAGEGTDTQYF.

This sequence joins TRBV11-1 and TRBJ1-4; no clear D. The CDR3 loop spans 15 amino acids. Looked up from germline, CDR1 is SGHAT and CDR2 is FQDESV (reference sequence). V dropped 6 bases and J dropped 0 bases, with 11 bases sitting between them. DNA of the CDR3: TGTGCCAGCAGGGAAACAGCAGCAACTAATGAAAAACTGTTTTTT. Protein product: CASRETAATNEKLFF.

This clone appeared a few times. The chain joins TRBV30 to TRBJ1-6; TRBD1 aligns across 7 bases. The CDR3 has 17 amino acids. Per the germline V gene, CDR1 is GTSNPN and CDR2 is SVGIG (reference sequence). J was trimmed by 7 bases and V by 3 bases; bases with no gene match: 15. CDR3 sequence reads: CAWSADDFTGVNSPLHF. In DNA, the CDR3 is TGTGCCTGGAGCGCCGATGATTTTACAGGGGTGAATTCACCCCTCCACTTT.

This clone was counted a few times. V and J are TRBV6-6 and TRBJ2-1, with a weak D call TRBD2 (5 bases). The CDR3 is 13 residues long. Germline CDR1 is MNHNY and CDR2 is SVGAGI (reference sequence). V lost 6 bases and J lost 5, with 11 bases in between. DNA of the CDR3: TGTGCCAGCAGCTACCTGGGAGACAATGAGCAGTTCTTC. This translates into CASSYLGDNEQFF.